The clone carrying this T cell receptor beta chain has at least ten counts. The length of the CDR3 is 12 residues. Germline-derived CDR1 and CDR2 are DFQATT and SNEGSKA (reference sequence). Trimming took 4 bases from V and 1 from J, leaving 7 bases between them. 5'RACE with 10-nucleotide random UMIs generated the cDNA. Via MiXCR, TCRdb re-called the 5' RACE reads, giving one row per CDR3 protein. The sample carries 50,000 to 65,000 distinct CDR3 sequences, roughly 3.5% recorded once. The data stem from a study of neurological immune-mediated disorders. V is TRBV20-1 and J is TRBJ1-1; perhaps TRBD1 as D (6 bases). The specimen sequenced was PBMCs. The receptor's source is a man aged 25 to 40 with multiple sclerosis. The CDR3 coding sequence is TGCAGTGCTACCAGGGGGAACACTGAAGCTTTCTTT. Amino acids: CSATRGNTEAFF.